The 21 T cell receptor beta chains in this list originate from one sample, sequenced in a study of blood T cell repertoires in COVID-19. The data were produced by immunoSEQ multiplex PCR, yet TCRdb's version contains in-frame clones alone and is incomplete. The sample lists some 400,000 clones, about 87% occurring once. What was sequenced was PBMCs or T cells enriched from blood (not recorded which). The origin of the receptors is a man aged 30 to 45 who had recovered from COVID-19.

The CDR3 region has the DNA TGCGCCAGCAGTGAGTCGACGGCAGCCGTCGTGGAGGATCAGCCCCAGCATTTT. It translates to CASSESTAAVVEDQPQHF. The chain is built from TRBV10-1 and TRBJ1-5; no clear D gene. V was trimmed by 0 bases and J by 5 bases, leaving 20 bases between them. This CDR3 spans 18 amino acids. CDR1 WNHNN and CDR2 SYGVQD come from the germline V gene (reference sequence).

The chain is built from TRBV6-5 and TRBJ1-3; D not resolved. Germline CDR1 and CDR2: MNHEY and SVGAGI. V was cut by 9 bases and J by 2 bases, with 8 bases left in between. The CDR3 is 12 amino acids. Here the CDR3 reads CASNSPGNTIYF. The CDR3 DNA reads TGTGCCAGTAACAGCCCTGGAAACACCATATATTTT.

The gene calls are TRBV9 and TRBJ2-7, with D uncertain. V gave up 0 bases and J gave up 0 bases, with 7 bases separating them. The germline V gene encodes CDR1 SGDLS and CDR2 YYNGEE. The CDR3 loop spans 14 amino acids. CDR3 nucleotide sequence: TGTGCCAGCAGCGTAGACCACAACTCCTACGAGCAGTACTTC. Amino acids: CASSVDHNSYEQYF. The variable domain in full, with the rest retrieved from reference TRBV9 and TRBJ2-7, is DSGVTQTPKHLITATGQRVTLRCSPRSGDLSVYWYQQSLDQGLQFLIQYYNGEERAKGNILERFSAQQFPDLHSELNLSSLELGDSALYFCASSVDHNSYEQYFGPGTRLTVT.

The chain combines TRBV16 with TRBJ1-2; 10 bases match TRBD1. This CDR3 region has 14 residues. The germline CDR1 and CDR2 sequences are KGHSY and FQNENV. The J segment lost 7 bases and the V segment lost 0 bases, leaving 2 bases of the junction unmatched. The CDR3 loop reads CASSQSRTGGGYTF. The CDR3 nucleotides read TGTGCCAGCAGCCAATCTAGGACAGGGGGTGGCTACACCTTC.

The chain joins TRBV10-3 to TRBJ1-6; perhaps TRBD1 as D (6 bases). Germline loops: CDR1 ENHRY, CDR2 SYGVKD. V was pared by 6 bases and J by 9 bases, with 18 bases between. This CDR3 region has 15 residues. This CDR3 reads CAIRRDGTLGSPLHF. DNA for the CDR3: TGTGCCATCAGGAGGGATGGGACACTCGGTTCACCCCTCCACTTT.

This chain links TRBV5-1 with TRBJ2-1; D might be TRBD1 (5 bases). This CDR3 spans 15 amino acids. V was trimmed by 0 bases and J by 6 bases, leaving 13 bases between them. Germline V CDR1 and CDR2: SGHRS, YFSETQ. CDR3 nucleotide sequence: TGCGCCAGCAGCTTGGTTTCAGGGTTGAGCAATGAGCAGTTCTTC. It codes for CASSLVSGLSNEQFF. Full variable domain (outside the CDR3, taken from reference TRBV5-1 and TRBJ2-1): KAGVTQTPRYLIKTRGQQVTLSCSPISGHRSVSWYQQTPGQGLQFLFEYFSETQRNKGNFPGRFSGRQFSNSRSEMNVSTLELGDSALYLCASSLVSGLSNEQFFGPGTRLTVL.

The CDR3 DNA is TGTGCCAGCAGCGTAGAAGGGGCAGGTTACGAGCAGTACTTC. Protein: CASSVEGAGYEQYF. The V gene is TRBV9, the J gene TRBJ2-7, with D possibly TRBD1 on 5 matching bases. V lost 0 bases to trimming and J lost 4 bases, with 11 bases between them. Germline CDR1 is SGDLS and CDR2 is YYNGEE. This CDR3 comprises 14 residues.

The V and J genes are TRBV29-1 and TRBJ1-2; no firm D call. V shed 6 bases and J shed 8 bases, with 19 bases lying between them. The CDR3 is 13 residues long. CDR1 and CDR2 (germline): SQVTM, ANQGSEA. Here the CDR3 reads CSVGDTASRGYTF. In DNA form, the CDR3 reads TGCAGCGTCGGCGACACTGCCAGCAGGGGCTACACCTTC. Using reference TRBV29-1 and TRBJ1-2 for the parts outside the CDR3, the full variable domain is SAVISQKPSRDICQRGTSLTIQCQVDSQVTMMFWYRQQPGQSLTLIATANQGSEATYESGFVIDKFPISRPNLTFSTLTVSNMSPEDSSIYLCSVGDTASRGYTFGSGTRLTVV.

J is TRBJ1-2 and V is TRBV10-3, with D maybe TRBD1 (6 bases). Germline CDR1 ENHRY, CDR2 SYGVKD. CDR3 size: 15 residues. V lost 0 bases and J 4 bases, leaving 12 bases between the germline ends. The CDR3 reads CAISESLGASYGYTF. The CDR3 DNA sequence: TGTGCCATCAGTGAGTCTTTGGGGGCTAGCTATGGCTACACCTTC.

The V gene is TRBV3-1 (or the pseudogene TRBV3-2), the J gene TRBJ1-1; no reliable D call. Trimming cost V 4 bases and J 0 bases, with 12 bases left between them. The CDR3 contains 15 residues. Germline V CDR1 and CDR2: LGHDT, YNNKEL (reference sequence). The CDR3 DNA sequence: TGTGCCAGCAGCCCGCCGAGAACCATGAACACTGAAGCTTTCTTT. Its translation: CASSPPRTMNTEAFF.

This chain joins TRBV3-1 (or the pseudogene TRBV3-2) and TRBJ1-1; possible D gene TRBD1, 6 bases. Germline V gene sequence: CDR1 LGHDT, CDR2 YNNKEL (reference sequence). The CDR3 contains 15 residues. Trimming removed 3 bases at V and 10 bases at J, with 21 bases between. The CDR3 region is CASSQDPMGGRAAFF. The CDR3 region has the DNA TGTGCCAGCAGCCAGGACCCTATGGGGGGGCGTGCAGCTTTCTTT.

V usage is TRBV7-8 and J usage is TRBJ2-1; tentative D call: TRBD1 (6 bases). The V and J ends lost 1 base and 10 bases respectively, with 23 bases between them. This CDR3 is 17 amino acids long. The germline V gene encodes CDR1 SGHVS and CDR2 FQNEAQ. CDR3 sequence reads: CASSLVGRGKGPREQFF. CDR3 DNA sequence: TGTGCCAGCAGCTTAGTCGGCAGGGGTAAGGGCCCTAGAGAGCAGTTCTTC.

The V gene is TRBV2, the J gene TRBJ1-2, with 7 bases lining up with TRBD1. J was trimmed by 0 bases and V by 5 bases; bases with no gene match: 6. Germline V lookup: CDR1 SNHLY, CDR2 FYNNEI. The CDR3 consists of 15 residues. CDR3 nucleotide sequence: TGTGCCAGCAGTCCCAAGACAGGGACTAACTATGGCTACACCTTC. Its translation: CASSPKTGTNYGYTF.

This chain connects TRBV19 to TRBJ2-4, with no clear D. CDR3 size: 13 residues. Germline CDR1 and CDR2: LNHDA and SQIVND (reference sequence). The V end lost 3 bases, the J end lost 2 bases, and 5 bases lay between the germline ends. The chain's CDR3 is CASSMTTKNIQYF. In DNA, the CDR3 is TGTGCCAGTAGTATGACAACCAAAAACATTCAGTACTTC.

CDR3 nucleotide sequence: TGTGCCTGGTGGAGTTGGACTTATGGCTACACCTTC. This gives the protein CAWWSWTYGYTF. This chain uses TRBV30 with TRBJ1-2; D not certain. Trimming took 5 bases from V and 5 from J, leaving 12 bases between them. Germline CDR1 and CDR2: GTSNPN and SVGIG (reference sequence). There are 12 residues in the CDR3.

The rearrangement links TRBV19 to TRBJ2-3; TRBD1 matches 7 bases. Germline V CDR1 and CDR2: LNHDA, SQIVND (reference sequence). V dropped 6 bases and J dropped 4; count of bases not matched to a gene: 10. The CDR3 consists of 15 residues. Here the CDR3 reads CASRGPGQEADTQYF. The CDR3 DNA reads TGTGCCAGTAGGGGTCCCGGACAGGAGGCAGATACGCAGTATTTT.

This chain uses TRBV9 with TRBJ1-1, with D perhaps matching TRBD1 (6 bases). V dropped 4 bases and J dropped 8 bases, with 27 bases sitting between them. Per the germline V gene, CDR1 is SGDLS and CDR2 is YYNGEE. The CDR3 totals 17 residues. This chain's CDR3 is CASSPTGIGLVAKEAFF. The CDR3 DNA reads as TGTGCCAGCAGCCCCACAGGGATAGGACTGGTAGCTAAAGAAGCTTTCTTT.

V is TRBV30 and J is TRBJ2-7, with 9 bases that match TRBD1. With V trimmed by 1 base and J by 1 base, 5 bases remained unmatched. The V gene's germline CDR1 is GTSNPN and CDR2 SVGIG (reference sequence). The CDR3 spans 15 residues. The CDR3: CAWSEGQGISYEQYF. For the CDR3, the DNA is TGTGCCTGGAGTGAGGGACAGGGTATTTCCTACGAGCAGTACTTC.

This chain uses TRBV6-5 with TRBJ1-5; 9 bases map to TRBD1. There are 15 residues in the CDR3. Germline loops: CDR1 MNHEY, CDR2 SVGAGI. Trimming took 2 bases from V and 5 from J; bases not matched to a gene: 4. In DNA form, the CDR3 reads TGTGCCAGCAGTTACCCTGGGACAGGGTATCAGCCCCAGCATTTT. Encoded protein: CASSYPGTGYQPQHF.

The rearrangement uses TRBV29-1 and TRBJ1-4, with D possibly matching TRBD1 (6 bases). CDR3 length: 13 amino acids. V lost 7 bases and J lost 7, with 16 bases in between. Germline V gene sequence: CDR1 SQVTM, CDR2 ANQGSEA. CDR3 sequence (DNA): TGCAGCGCGCAGGGGAGCCGGGGTGAAAAACTGTTTTTT. Translating gives CSAQGSRGEKLFF.

This chain joins TRBV5-1 and TRBJ1-1; 8 nucleotides align to TRBD1. CDR3 length: 16 amino acids. J was trimmed by 5 bases and V by 0 bases; bases with no gene match: 9. Germline V gene lookup returns CDR1 SGHRS and CDR2 YFSETQ. The CDR3, as DNA: TGCGCCAGCAGCTTGGCAGGGGGCCCTGCGGGAACTGAAGCTTTCTTT. Translated, it gives CASSLAGGPAGTEAFF.